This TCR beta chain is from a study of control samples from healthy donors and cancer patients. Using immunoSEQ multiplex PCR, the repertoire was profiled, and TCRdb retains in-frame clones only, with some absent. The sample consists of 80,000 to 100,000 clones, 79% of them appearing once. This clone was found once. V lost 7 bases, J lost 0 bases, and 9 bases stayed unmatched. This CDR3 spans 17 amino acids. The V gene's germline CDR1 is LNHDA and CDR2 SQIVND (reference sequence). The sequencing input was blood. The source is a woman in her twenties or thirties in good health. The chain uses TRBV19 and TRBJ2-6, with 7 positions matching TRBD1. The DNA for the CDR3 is TGTGCCAGTAAAGGGGAAGGGGGCGCCTCTGGGGCCAACGTCCTGACTTTC. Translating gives CASKGEGGASGANVLTF.